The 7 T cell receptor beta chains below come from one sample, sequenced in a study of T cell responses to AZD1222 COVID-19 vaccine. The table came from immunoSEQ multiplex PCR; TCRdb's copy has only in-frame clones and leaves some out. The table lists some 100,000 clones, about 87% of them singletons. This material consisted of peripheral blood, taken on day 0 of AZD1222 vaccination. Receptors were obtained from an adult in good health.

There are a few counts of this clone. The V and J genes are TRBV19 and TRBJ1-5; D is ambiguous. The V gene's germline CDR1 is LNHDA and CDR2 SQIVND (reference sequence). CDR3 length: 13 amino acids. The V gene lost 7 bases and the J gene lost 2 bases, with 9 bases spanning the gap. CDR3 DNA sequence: TGTGCCAGTATGGCCCGGGGCAATCAGCCCCAGCATTTT. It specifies CASMARGNQPQHF.

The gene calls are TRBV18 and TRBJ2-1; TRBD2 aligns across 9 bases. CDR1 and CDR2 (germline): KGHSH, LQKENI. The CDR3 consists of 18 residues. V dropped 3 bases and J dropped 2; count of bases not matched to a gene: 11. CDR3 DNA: TGTGCCAGCTCACCGCTGACTAGCGGCCCTGAGGCCTACAATGAGCAGTTCTTC. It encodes CASSPLTSGPEAYNEQFF.

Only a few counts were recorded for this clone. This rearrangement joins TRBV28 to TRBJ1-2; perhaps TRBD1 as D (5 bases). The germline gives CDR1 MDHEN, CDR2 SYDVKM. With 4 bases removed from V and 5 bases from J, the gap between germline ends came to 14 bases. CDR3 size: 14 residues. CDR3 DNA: TGTGCCAGCAGTTCCCCAGGGCTTGAGTATGGCTACACCTTC. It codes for CASSSPGLEYGYTF.

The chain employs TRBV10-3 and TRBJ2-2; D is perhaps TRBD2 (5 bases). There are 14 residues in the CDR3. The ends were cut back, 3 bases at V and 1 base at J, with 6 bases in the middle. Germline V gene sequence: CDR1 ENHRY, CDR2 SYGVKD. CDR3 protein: CAISERENTGELFF. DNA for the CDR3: TGTGCCATCAGTGAACGGGAGAACACCGGGGAGCTGTTTTTT.

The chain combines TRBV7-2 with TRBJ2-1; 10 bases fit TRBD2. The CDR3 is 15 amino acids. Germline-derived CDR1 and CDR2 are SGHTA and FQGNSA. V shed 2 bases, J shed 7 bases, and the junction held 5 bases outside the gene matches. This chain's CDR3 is CASSLILAGRNEQFF. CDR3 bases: TGTGCCAGCAGCTTAATACTAGCGGGAAGGAATGAGCAGTTCTTC.

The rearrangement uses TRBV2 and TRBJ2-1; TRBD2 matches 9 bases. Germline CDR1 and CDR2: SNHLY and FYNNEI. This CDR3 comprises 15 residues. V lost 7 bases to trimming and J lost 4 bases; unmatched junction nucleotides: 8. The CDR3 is CASKGGRGEYNEQFF. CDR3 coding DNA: TGTGCCAGCAAAGGCGGGAGGGGCGAGTACAATGAGCAGTTCTTC.

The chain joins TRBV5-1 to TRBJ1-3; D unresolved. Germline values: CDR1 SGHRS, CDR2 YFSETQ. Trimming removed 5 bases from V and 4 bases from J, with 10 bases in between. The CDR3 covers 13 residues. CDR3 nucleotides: TGCGCCAGCAGTGAGGGAGCAGGAAACACCATATATTTT. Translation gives CASSEGAGNTIYF.